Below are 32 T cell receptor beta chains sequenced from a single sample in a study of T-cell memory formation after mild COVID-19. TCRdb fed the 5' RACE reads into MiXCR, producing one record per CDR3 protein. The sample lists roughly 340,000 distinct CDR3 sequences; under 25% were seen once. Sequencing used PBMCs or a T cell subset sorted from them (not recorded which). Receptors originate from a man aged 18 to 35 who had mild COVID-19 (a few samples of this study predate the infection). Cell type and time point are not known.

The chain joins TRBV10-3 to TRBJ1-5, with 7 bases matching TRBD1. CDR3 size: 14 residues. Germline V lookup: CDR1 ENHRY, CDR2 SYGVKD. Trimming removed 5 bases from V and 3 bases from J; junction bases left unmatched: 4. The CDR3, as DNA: TGTGCCATCAGTCGGGACAGTAACAATCAGCCCCAGCATTTT. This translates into CAISRDSNNQPQHF.

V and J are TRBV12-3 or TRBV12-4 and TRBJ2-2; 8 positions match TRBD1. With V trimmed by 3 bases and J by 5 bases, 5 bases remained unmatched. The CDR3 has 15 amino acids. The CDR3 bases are TGTGCCAGCAGTTTCGACAGGGGTGGAACCGGGGAGCTGTTTTTT. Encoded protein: CASSFDRGGTGELFF.

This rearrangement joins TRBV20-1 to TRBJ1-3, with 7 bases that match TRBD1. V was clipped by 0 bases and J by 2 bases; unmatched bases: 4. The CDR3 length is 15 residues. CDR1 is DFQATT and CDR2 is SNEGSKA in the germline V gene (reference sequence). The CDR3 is CSARDATGTGNTIYF. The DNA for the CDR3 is TGCAGTGCTAGAGATGCGACAGGGACTGGAAACACCATATATTTT.

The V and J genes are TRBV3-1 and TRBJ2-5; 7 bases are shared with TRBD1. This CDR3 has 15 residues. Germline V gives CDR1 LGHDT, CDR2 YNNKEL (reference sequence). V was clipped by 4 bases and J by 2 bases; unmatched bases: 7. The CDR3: CASSPRTGRQETQYF. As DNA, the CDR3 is TGTGCCAGCAGCCCCCGGACAGGAAGACAAGAGACCCAGTACTTC.

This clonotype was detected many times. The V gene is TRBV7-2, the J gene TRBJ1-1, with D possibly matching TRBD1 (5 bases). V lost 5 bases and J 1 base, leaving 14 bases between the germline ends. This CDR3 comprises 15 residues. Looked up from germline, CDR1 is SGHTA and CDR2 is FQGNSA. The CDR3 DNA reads TGTGCCAGCAGCCTTACCGGGACTGCGAACACTGAAGCTTTCTTT. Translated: CASSLTGTANTEAFF.

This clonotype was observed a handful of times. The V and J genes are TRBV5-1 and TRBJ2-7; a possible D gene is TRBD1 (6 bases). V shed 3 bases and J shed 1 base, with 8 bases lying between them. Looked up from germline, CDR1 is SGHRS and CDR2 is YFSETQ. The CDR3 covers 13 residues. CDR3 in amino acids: CASSSDSSYEQYF. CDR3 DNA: TGCGCCAGCAGCTCGGACAGTTCCTACGAGCAGTACTTC.

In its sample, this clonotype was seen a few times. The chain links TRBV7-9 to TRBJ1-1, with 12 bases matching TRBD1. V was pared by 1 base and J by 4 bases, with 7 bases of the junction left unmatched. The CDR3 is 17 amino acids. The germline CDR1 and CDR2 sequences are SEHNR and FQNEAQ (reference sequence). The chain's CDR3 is CASSLGGTGGASTEAFF. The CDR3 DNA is TGTGCCAGCAGCTTAGGAGGGACAGGGGGCGCGAGCACTGAAGCTTTCTTT.

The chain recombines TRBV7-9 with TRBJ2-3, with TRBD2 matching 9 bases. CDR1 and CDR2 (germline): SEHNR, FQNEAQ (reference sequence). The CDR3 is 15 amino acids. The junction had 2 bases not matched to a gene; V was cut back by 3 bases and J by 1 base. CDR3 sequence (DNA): TGTGCCAGCAGCTTTTGGACTAGCGGCACAGATACGCAGTATTTT. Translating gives CASSFWTSGTDTQYF. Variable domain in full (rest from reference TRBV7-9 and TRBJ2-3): DTGVSQNPRHKITKRGQNVTFRCDPISEHNRLYWYRQTLGQGPEFLTYFQNEAQLEKSRLLSDRFSAERPKGSFSTLEIQRTEQGDSAMYLCASSFWTSGTDTQYFGPGTRLTVL.

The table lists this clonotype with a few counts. The CDR3 DNA is TGCAGCGTCCTCGGGCTATATGGCTACACCTTC. Translation gives CSVLGLYGYTF. The chain recombines TRBV29-1 with TRBJ1-2; D call uncertain. The CDR3 length is 11 residues. From germline, CDR1 is SQVTM and CDR2 ANQGSEA. V shed 6 bases and J shed 5 bases, with 10 bases lying between them.

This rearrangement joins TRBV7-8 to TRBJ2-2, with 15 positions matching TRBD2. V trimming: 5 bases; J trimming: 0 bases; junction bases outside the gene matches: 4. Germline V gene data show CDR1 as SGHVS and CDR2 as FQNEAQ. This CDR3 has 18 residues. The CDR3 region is CASSLGTSGGTNTGELFF. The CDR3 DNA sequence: TGTGCCAGCAGCCTCGGGACTAGCGGGGGGACGAACACCGGGGAGCTGTTTTTT.

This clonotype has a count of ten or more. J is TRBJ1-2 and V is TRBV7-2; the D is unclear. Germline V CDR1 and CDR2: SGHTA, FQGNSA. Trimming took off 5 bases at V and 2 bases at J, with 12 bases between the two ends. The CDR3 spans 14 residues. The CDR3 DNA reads TGTGCCAGCAGCGCTGACGGCAGCAACTATGGCTACACCTTC. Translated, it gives CASSADGSNYGYTF.

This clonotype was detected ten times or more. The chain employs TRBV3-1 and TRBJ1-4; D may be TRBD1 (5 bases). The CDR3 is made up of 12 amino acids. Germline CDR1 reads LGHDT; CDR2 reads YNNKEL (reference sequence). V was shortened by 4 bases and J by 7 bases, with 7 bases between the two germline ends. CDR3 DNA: TGTGCCAGCAGCCTTCAGGGTGAAAAACTGTTTTTT. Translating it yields CASSLQGEKLFF.

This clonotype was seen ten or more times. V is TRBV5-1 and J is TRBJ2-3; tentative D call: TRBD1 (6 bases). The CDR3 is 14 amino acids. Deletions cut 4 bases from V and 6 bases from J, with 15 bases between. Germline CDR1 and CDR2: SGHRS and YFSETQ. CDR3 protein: CASSLWGPGDTQYF. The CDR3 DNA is TGCGCCAGCAGCCTGTGGGGGCCAGGGGATACGCAGTATTTT.

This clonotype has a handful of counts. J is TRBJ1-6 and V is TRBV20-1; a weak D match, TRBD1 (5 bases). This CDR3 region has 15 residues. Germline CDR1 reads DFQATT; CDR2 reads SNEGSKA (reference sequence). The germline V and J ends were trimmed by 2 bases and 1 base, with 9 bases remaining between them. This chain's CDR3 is CSARPRESYNSPLHF. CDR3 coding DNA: TGCAGTGCTAGACCCAGGGAGTCCTATAATTCACCCCTCCACTTT.

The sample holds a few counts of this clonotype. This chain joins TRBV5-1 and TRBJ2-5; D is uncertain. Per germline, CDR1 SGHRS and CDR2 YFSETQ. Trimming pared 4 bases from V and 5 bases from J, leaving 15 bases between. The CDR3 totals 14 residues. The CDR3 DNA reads TGCGCCAGCAGCCAGGACCATACCCAGGAGACCCAGTACTTC. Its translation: CASSQDHTQETQYF.

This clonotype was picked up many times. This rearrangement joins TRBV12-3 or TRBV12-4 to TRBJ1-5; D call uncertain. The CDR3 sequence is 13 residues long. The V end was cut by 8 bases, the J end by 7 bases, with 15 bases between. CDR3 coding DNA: TGTGCCAGCCGCCGGTCCGCCGGACAGCCCCAGCATTTT. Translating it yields CASRRSAGQPQHF.

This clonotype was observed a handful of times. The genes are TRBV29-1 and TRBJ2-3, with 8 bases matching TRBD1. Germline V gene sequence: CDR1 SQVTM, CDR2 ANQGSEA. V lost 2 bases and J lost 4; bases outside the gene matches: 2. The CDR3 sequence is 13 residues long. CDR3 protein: CSVEQGAADTQYF. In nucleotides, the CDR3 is TGCAGCGTTGAACAGGGGGCGGCAGATACGCAGTATTTT.

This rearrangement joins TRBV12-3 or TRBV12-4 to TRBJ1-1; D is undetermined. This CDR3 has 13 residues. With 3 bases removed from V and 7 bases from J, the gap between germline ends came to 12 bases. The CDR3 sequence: CASSLGGWDEAFF. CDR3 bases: TGTGCCAGCAGTTTGGGAGGCTGGGATGAAGCTTTCTTT.

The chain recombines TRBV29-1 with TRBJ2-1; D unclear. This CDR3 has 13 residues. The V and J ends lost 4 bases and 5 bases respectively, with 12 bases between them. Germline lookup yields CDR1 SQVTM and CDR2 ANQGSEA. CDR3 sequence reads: CSVALAAHNEQFF. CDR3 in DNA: TGCAGCGTTGCCCTGGCGGCCCACAATGAGCAGTTCTTC.

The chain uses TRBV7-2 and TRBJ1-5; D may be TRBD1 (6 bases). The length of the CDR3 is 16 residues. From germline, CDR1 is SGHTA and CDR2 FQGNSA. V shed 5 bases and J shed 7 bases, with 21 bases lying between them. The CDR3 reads CASSGDGGLVNQPQHF. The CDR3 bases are TGTGCCAGCAGCGGAGACGGGGGGCTTGTTAACCAGCCCCAGCATTTT.

The CDR3 nucleotides read TGTGCCAGCAGCTTATCCGGACTAGCGGGGGGTAAGGGGTACAATGAGCAGTTCTTC. Its protein is CASSLSGLAGGKGYNEQFF. The chain uses TRBV7-9 and TRBJ2-1; TRBD2 agrees at 14 bases. This CDR3 region has 19 residues. Unmatched junction bases numbered 10, after V lost 2 bases and J lost 4 bases. Germline values: CDR1 SEHNR, CDR2 FQNEAQ (reference sequence).

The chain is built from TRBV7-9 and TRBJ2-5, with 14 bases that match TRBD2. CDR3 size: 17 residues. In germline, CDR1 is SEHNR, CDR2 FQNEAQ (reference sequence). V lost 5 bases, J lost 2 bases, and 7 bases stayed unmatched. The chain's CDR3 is CASSVLTSGGAQETQYF. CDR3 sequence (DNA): TGTGCCAGCAGCGTATTGACTAGCGGGGGGGCGCAAGAGACCCAGTACTTC.

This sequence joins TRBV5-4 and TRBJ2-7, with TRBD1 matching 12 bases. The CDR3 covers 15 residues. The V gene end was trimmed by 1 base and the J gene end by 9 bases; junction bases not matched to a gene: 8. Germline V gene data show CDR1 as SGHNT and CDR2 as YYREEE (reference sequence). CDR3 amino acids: CASSLPGQGARGQYF. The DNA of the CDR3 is TGTGCCAGCAGCTTGCCGGGACAGGGGGCGCGAGGGCAGTACTTC.

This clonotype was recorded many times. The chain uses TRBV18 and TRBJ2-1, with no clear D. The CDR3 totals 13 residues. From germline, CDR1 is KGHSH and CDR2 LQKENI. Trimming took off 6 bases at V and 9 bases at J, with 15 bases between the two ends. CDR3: CASSPSGELEQFF. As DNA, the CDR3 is TGTGCCAGCTCCCCCAGTGGCGAGCTTGAGCAGTTCTTC.

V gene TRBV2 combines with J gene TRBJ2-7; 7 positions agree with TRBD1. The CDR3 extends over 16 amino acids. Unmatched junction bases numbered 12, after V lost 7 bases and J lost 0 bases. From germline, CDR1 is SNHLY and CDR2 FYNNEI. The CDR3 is CASNAVGQANSYEQYF. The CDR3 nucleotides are TGTGCCAGCAATGCAGTAGGACAGGCGAACTCCTACGAGCAGTACTTC.

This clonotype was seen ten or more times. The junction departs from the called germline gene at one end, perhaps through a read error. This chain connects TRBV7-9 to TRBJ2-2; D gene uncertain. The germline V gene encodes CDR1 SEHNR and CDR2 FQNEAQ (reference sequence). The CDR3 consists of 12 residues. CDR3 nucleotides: TGCGCCAGCAGCTTTGTTTCCGGGGAGCTGTTTTTT. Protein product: CASSFVSGELFF.

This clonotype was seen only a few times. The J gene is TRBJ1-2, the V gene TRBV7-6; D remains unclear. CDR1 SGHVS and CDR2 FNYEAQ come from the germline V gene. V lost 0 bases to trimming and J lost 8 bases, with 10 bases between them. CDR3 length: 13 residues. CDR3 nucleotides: TGTGCCAGCAGCTTAGCTGGGGTGGACGGCTACACCTTC. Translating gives CASSLAGVDGYTF.

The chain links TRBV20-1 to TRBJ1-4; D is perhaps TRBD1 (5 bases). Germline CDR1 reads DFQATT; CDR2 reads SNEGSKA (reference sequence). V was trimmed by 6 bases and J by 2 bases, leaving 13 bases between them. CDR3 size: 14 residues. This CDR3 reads CSALRDGTNEKLFF. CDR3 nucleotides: TGCAGTGCGCTGAGGGACGGGACTAATGAAAAACTGTTTTTT.

CDR3 DNA: TGTGCCAGCAAAACCAGGGAGGGCACTGAAGCTTTCTTT. It yields the protein CASKTREGTEAFF. This chain connects TRBV6-5 to TRBJ1-1; maybe TRBD1 (5 bases). There are 13 residues in the CDR3. Trimming pared 7 bases from V and 4 bases from J, leaving 13 bases between. Germline V gene data show CDR1 as MNHEY and CDR2 as SVGAGI.

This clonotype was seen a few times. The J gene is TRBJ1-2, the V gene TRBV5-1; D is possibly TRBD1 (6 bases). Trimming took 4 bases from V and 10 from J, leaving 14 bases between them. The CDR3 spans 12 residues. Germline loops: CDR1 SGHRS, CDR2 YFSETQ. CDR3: CASSLDSNLYTF. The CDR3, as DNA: TGCGCCAGCAGCCTGGACAGCAACCTCTACACCTTC.

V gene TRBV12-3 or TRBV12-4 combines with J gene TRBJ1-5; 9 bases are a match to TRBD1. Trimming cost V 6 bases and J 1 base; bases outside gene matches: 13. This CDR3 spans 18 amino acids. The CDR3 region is CASSSGTGRFGSNQPQHF. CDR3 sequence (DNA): TGTGCCAGCAGCTCCGGGACAGGGAGATTTGGGAGCAATCAGCCCCAGCATTTT.

As DNA, the CDR3 is TGTGCCAGCTCACAAGGACAGGGGCACACTGAAGCTTTCTTT. Translating it yields CASSQGQGHTEAFF. This chain connects TRBV18 to TRBJ1-1, with 9 bases that match TRBD1. Germline loops: CDR1 KGHSH, CDR2 LQKENI. The V and J ends lost 4 bases and 3 bases, in that order; junction bases with no gene match: 3. The CDR3 length is 14 residues. The full variable domain, its missing parts supplied by reference TRBV18 and TRBJ1-1, is NAGVMQNPRHLVRRRGQEARLRCSPMKGHSHVYWYRQLPEEGLKFMVYLQKENIIDESGMPKERFSAEFPKEGPSILRIQQVVRGDSAAYFCASSQGQGHTEAFFGQGTRLTVV.